The 10 T cell receptor beta chains in this list originate from one sample, sequenced in a study of T cells in Graves' hyperthyroidism and ophthalmopathy (dated by TCRdb to about 2019). Libraries came from multiplex PCR. The data were produced on an Illumina HiSeq 2000. The TCR beta CDR3 regions were amplified from the RNA transcripts. The TCR CDR3 was subjected to a first round of RT-PCR using the HTBI primer set and the Qiagen OneStep RT-PCR kit. TCRdb took the public reads, trimmed them with fastp at Q25, ran MiXCR for clone calling and kept in-frame beta chains. Each CDR3 protein gets just one entry, which takes the most common genes and DNA from the rows behind it. Recorded for this sample are about 600,000 distinct CDR3 sequences; 16% of them occurred a single time. 3% to 4% of the sample is held by the ten biggest clonotypes. The sequencing input was blood. The origin of the receptors is a woman aged 40-49 years with Graves' ophthalmopathy.

V is TRBV19 and J is TRBJ1-2; D might be TRBD1 (6 bases). The germline V and J ends were trimmed by 9 bases and 0 bases, with 17 bases remaining between them. The CDR3 sequence is 15 residues long. CDR1 is LNHDA, CDR2 SQIVND, per germline (reference sequence). Here the CDR3 reads CASRDKEGPNYGYTF. CDR3 DNA sequence: TGTGCCAGCCGGGACAAGGAAGGTCCTAACTATGGCTACACCTTC.

The genes are TRBV19 and TRBJ1-1, with TRBD1 matching over 9 bases. Germline V lookup: CDR1 LNHDA, CDR2 SQIVND (reference sequence). V lost 1 base and J lost 3; bases outside the gene matches: 0. The CDR3 extends over 14 amino acids. The CDR3 sequence: CASSIGQGDTEAFF. CDR3 nucleotides: TGTGCCAGTAGTATAGGACAGGGGGACACTGAAGCTTTCTTT.

J is TRBJ1-2 and V is TRBV27; D is ambiguous. The CDR3 has 12 residues. V was pared by 5 bases and J by 6 bases, with 10 bases between. In germline, CDR1 is MNHEY, CDR2 SMNVEV (reference sequence). Here the CDR3 reads CASSPSSNGYTF. The CDR3 DNA reads TGTGCCAGCAGTCCCTCCTCCAATGGCTACACCTTC.

This clonotype was counted only a few times. The gene calls are TRBV5-8 and TRBJ2-1, with D hard to call. Trimming removed 4 bases from V and 0 bases from J, with 14 bases in between. Germline loops: CDR1 SGHTS, CDR2 YDEGEE. The CDR3 contains 16 residues. CDR3 in DNA: TGTGCCAGCAGCCCAGAAGGACGGAGCTCCTACAATGAGCAGTTCTTC. This codes for CASSPEGRSSYNEQFF.

This clonotype occurred many times. The chain has TRBV20-1 and TRBJ2-1; perhaps TRBD2 as D (5 bases). From germline, CDR1 is DFQATT and CDR2 SNEGSKA (reference sequence). V was shortened by 2 bases and J by 0 bases, with 17 bases between the two germline ends. The CDR3 contains 17 residues. This chain's CDR3 is CSARKGTAGSSYNEQFF. Here the CDR3 DNA reads TGCAGTGCTAGAAAGGGAACGGCGGGCAGCTCCTACAATGAGCAGTTCTTC.

The sample holds one count of this clonotype. The DNA of the CDR3 is TGTGCCAGCTCACAGCGGACTAGCGGGCGTACCTTCTCTAGCACAGATACGCAGTATTTT. This encodes CASSQRTSGRTFSSTDTQYF. The chain couples TRBV11-2 to TRBJ2-3; TRBD2 matches at 11 bases. From germline, CDR1 is SGHAT and CDR2 FQNNGV. The J segment lost 0 bases and the V segment lost 8 bases, leaving 19 bases of the junction unmatched. There are 20 residues in the CDR3. Together with reference TRBV11-2 and TRBJ2-3, the CDR3 gives the full variable domain: EAGVAQSPRYKIIEKRQSVAFWCNPISGHATLYWYQQILGQGPKLLIQFQNNGVVDDSQLPKDRFSAERLKGVDSTLKIQPAKLEDSAVYLCASSQRTSGRTFSSTDTQYFGPGTRLTVL.

This clonotype was found many times. This chain uses TRBV28 with TRBJ1-6, with D uncertain. The CDR3 covers 14 residues. Germline CDR1 and CDR2: MDHEN and SYDVKM. Trimming pared 3 bases from V and 7 bases from J, leaving 10 bases between. This CDR3 is CASSLRQINSPLHF. CDR3 in DNA: TGTGCCAGCAGTTTGAGGCAGATCAATTCACCCCTCCACTTT.

This sequence joins TRBV4-1 and TRBJ2-3; 11 nucleotides align to TRBD2. Germline CDR1 reads MGHRA; CDR2 reads YSYEKL. J lost 3 bases, V lost 1 base, and 9 bases had no gene match. CDR3 length: 18 amino acids. The chain's CDR3 is CASSQGPLASGRTDTQYF. The CDR3 coding sequence is TGCGCCAGCAGCCAAGGACCGTTAGCTAGCGGGAGGACAGATACGCAGTATTTT.

This clonotype appeared many times. The rearrangement joins TRBV6-1 to TRBJ1-1; D gene ambiguous. Per germline, CDR1 MNHNS and CDR2 SASEGT. V lost 4 bases and J 4 bases, leaving 25 bases between the germline ends. There are 18 residues in the CDR3. Here the CDR3 reads CASSVYIAVGEDSTEAFF. The CDR3 region has the DNA TGTGCCAGCAGTGTGTATATAGCGGTAGGAGAGGATAGCACTGAAGCTTTCTTT.

This clonotype has a handful of counts. The V call is TRBV6-1, the J call TRBJ2-1; D remains unclear. V dropped 6 bases and J dropped 11 bases, with 17 bases sitting between them. The CDR3 is made up of 13 amino acids. Looked up from germline, CDR1 is MNHNS and CDR2 is SASEGT. This CDR3 is CASSRSLRAKQFF. For the CDR3, the DNA is TGTGCCAGCAGCCGGTCTTTACGGGCCAAGCAGTTCTTC.